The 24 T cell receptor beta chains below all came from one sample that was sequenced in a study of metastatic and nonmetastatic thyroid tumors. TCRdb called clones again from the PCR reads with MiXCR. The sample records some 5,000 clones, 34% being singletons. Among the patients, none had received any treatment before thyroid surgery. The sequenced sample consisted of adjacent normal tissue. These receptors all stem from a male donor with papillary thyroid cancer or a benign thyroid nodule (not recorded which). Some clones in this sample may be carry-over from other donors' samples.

For the CDR3, the DNA is TGTGCCAGCAGTTCCGGGACTCTCGTTGGCAATGAGCAGTTCTTC. Its protein product is CASSSGTLVGNEQFF. The chain employs TRBV12-3 or TRBV12-4 and TRBJ2-1; a possible D gene is TRBD2 (6 bases). This CDR3 spans 15 amino acids. Trimming pared 4 bases from V and 6 bases from J, leaving 16 bases between.

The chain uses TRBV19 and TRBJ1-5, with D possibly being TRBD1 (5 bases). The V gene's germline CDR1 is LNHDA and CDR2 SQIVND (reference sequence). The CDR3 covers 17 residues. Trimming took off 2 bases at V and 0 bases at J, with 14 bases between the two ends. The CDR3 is CASSITGSGDSNQPQHF. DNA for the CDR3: TGTGCCAGTAGTATAACAGGTAGCGGGGATAGCAATCAGCCCCAGCATTTT. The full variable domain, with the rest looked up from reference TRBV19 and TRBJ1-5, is DGGITQSPKYLFRKEGQNVTLSCEQNLNHDAMYWYRQDPGQGLRLIYYSQIVNDFQKGDIAEGYSVSREKKESFPLTVTSAQKNPTAFYLCASSITGSGDSNQPQHFGDGTRLSIL.

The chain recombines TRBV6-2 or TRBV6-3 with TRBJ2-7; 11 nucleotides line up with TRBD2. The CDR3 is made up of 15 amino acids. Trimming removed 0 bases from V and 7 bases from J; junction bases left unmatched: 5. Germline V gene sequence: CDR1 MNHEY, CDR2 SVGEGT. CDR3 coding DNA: TGTGCCAGCAGTTACTCGACTAGCGGGATCGGAGAGCAGTACTTC. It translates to CASSYSTSGIGEQYF.

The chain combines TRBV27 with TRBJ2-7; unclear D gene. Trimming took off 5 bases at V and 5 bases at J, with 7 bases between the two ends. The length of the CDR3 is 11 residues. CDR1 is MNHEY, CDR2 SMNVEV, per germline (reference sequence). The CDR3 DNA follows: TGTGCCAGCAGTGGAATTGACGAGCAGTACTTC. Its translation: CASSGIDEQYF.

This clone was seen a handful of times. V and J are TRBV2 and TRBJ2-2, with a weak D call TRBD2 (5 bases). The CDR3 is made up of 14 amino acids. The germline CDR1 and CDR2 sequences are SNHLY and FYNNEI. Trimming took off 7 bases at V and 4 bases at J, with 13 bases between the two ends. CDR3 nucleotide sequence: TGTGCCAGCACGGGGTACCTTAGCACCGGGGAGCTGTTTTTT. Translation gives CASTGYLSTGELFF.

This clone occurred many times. CDR3 amino acids: CASSLGRNNEQFF. CDR3 coding DNA: TGTGCCAGCAGCCTTGGACGGAACAATGAGCAGTTCTTC. This sequence joins TRBV14 and TRBJ2-1; no clear D gene. V was pared by 4 bases and J by 5 bases, with 9 bases between. The CDR3 sequence is 13 residues long. CDR1 and CDR2 from the germline V gene are SGHDN and FVKESK. The variable domain in full, with the rest retrieved from reference TRBV14 and TRBJ2-1, is EAGVTQFPSHSVIEKGQTVTLRCDPISGHDNLYWYRRVMGKEIKFLLHFVKESKQDESGMPNNRFLAERTGGTYSTLKVQPAELEDSGVYFCASSLGRNNEQFFGPGTRLTVL.

The CDR3 nucleotides are TGTGCCAGCAGTTACGACCCCAACTCCGGGCAAGAGACCCAGTACTTC. It translates to CASSYDPNSGQETQYF. The chain carries TRBV6-5 and TRBJ2-5, with D unresolved. Germline assignment: CDR1 MNHEY and CDR2 SVGAGI. Trimming removed 2 bases at V and 2 bases at J, with 15 bases between. The CDR3 extends over 16 amino acids.

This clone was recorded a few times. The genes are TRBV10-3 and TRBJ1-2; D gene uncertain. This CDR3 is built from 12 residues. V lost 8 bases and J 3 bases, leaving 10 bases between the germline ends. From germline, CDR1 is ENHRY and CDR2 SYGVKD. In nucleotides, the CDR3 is TGTGCCATCGAAGGACTGGACTATGGCTACACCTTC. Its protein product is CAIEGLDYGYTF.

The DNA of the CDR3 is TGTGCCAGTAGTCTTATTCCCACTGGCCGTGGGGGCTACACCTTC. Translating gives CASSLIPTGRGGYTF. The chain links TRBV19 to TRBJ1-2, with no clear D. V was shortened by 5 bases and J by 8 bases, with 21 bases between the two germline ends. Germline V CDR1 and CDR2: LNHDA, SQIVND (reference sequence). The length of the CDR3 is 15 residues.

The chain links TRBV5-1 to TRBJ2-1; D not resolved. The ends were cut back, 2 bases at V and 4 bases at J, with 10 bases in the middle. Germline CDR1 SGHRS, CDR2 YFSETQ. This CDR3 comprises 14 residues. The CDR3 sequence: CASSFRTEYNEQFF. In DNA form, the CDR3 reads TGCGCCAGCAGCTTCAGGACGGAATACAATGAGCAGTTCTTC.

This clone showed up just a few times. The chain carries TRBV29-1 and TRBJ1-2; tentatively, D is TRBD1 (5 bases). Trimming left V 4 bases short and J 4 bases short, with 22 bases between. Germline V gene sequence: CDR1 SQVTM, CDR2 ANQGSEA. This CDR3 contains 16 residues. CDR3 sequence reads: CSVGDPLAGGGYGYTF. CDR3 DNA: TGCAGCGTTGGAGATCCACTGGCGGGGGGAGGCTATGGCTACACCTTC.

CDR3 DNA sequence: TGTGCCAGCAGCTTATCAGTTGCCTACGAGCAGTACTTC. It encodes CASSLSVAYEQYF. The chain joins TRBV7-9 to TRBJ2-7, with D unresolved. Per germline, CDR1 SEHNR and CDR2 FQNEAQ (reference sequence). This CDR3 is built from 13 residues. Trimming cost V 2 bases and J 2 bases, with 7 bases left between them.

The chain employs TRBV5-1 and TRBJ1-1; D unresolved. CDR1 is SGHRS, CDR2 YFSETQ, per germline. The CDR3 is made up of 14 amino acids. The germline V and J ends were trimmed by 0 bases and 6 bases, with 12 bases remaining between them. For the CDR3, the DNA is TGCGCCAGCAGCTTGGATCCGGGCGGGGCTGAAGCTTTCTTT. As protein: CASSLDPGGAEAFF. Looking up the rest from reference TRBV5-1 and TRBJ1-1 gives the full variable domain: KAGVTQTPRYLIKTRGQQVTLSCSPISGHRSVSWYQQTPGQGLQFLFEYFSETQRNKGNFPGRFSGRQFSNSRSEMNVSTLELGDSALYLCASSLDPGGAEAFFGQGTRLTVV.

Here the CDR3 DNA reads TGTGCCAGCATTCCCGGTCGGGGGGGCACTGAAGCTTTCTTT. Protein product: CASIPGRGGTEAFF. This chain links TRBV2 with TRBJ1-1, with D tentatively TRBD1 (5 bases). This CDR3 has 14 residues. Germline V lookup: CDR1 SNHLY, CDR2 FYNNEI. Deletions cut 7 bases from V and 4 bases from J, with 16 bases between.

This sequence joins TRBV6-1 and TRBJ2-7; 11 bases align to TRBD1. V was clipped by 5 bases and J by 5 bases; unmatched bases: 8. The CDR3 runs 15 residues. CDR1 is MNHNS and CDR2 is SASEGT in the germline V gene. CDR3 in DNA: TGTGCCAGCAGTCCCTGGGGACAGGGGGTCCACGAGCAGTACTTC. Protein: CASSPWGQGVHEQYF.

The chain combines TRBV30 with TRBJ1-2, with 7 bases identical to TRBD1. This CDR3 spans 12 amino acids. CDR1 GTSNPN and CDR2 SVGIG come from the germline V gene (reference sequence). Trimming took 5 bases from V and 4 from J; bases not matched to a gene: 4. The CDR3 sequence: CAWGTGAYGYTF. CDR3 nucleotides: TGTGCCTGGGGAACAGGGGCCTATGGCTACACCTTC.

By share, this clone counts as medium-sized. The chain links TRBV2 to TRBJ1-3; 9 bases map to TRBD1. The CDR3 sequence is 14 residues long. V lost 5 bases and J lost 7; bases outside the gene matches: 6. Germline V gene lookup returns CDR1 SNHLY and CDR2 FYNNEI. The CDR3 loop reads CASSPWDRENTIYF. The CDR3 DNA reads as TGTGCCAGCAGTCCATGGGACAGGGAGAACACCATATATTTT.

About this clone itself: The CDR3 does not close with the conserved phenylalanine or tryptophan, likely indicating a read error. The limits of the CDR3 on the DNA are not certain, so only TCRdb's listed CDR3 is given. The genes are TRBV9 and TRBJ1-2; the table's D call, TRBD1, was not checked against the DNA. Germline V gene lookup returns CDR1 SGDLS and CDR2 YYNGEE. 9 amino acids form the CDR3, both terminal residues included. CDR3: CASSVAPGG.

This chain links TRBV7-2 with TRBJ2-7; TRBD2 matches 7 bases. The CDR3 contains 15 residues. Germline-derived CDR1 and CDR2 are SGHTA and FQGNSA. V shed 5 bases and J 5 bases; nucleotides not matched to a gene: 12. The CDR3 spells CASSPASGGGNEQYF. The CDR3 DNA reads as TGTGCCAGCAGCCCTGCTAGCGGAGGCGGGAACGAGCAGTACTTC.

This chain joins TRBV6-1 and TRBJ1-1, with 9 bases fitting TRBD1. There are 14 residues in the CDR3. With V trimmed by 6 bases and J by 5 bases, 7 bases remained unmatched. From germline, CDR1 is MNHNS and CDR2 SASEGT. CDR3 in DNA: TGTGCCAGCAGGGGCGGACAGGGGATGACTGAAGCTTTCTTT. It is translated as CASRGGQGMTEAFF.

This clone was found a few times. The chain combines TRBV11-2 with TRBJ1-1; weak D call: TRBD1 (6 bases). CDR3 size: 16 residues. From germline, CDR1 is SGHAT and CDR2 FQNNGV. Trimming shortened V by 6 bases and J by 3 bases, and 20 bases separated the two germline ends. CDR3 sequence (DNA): TGTGCCAGCAGTTCAAGGGGGTCGGGACGCCACACTGAAGCTTTCTTT. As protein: CASSSRGSGRHTEAFF.

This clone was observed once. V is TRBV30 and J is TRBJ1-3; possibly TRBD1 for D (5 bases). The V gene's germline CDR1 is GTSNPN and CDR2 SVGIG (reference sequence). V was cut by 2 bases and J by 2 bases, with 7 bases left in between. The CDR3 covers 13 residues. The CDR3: CAWSRGAGNTIYF. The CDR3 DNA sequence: TGTGCCTGGAGTAGGGGTGCTGGAAACACCATATATTTT.

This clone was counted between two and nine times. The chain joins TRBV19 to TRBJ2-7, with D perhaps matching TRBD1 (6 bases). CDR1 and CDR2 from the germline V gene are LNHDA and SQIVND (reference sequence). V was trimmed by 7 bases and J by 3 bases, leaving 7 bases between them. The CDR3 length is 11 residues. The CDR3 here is CASKGDYEQYF. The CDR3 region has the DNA TGTGCCAGTAAGGGGGACTACGAGCAGTACTTC.

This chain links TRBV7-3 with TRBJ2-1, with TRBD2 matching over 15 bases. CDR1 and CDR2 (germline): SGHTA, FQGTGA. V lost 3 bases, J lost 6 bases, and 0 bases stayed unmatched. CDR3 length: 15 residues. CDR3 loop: CASSLGLAGGNEQFF. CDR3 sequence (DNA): TGTGCCAGCAGCTTGGGACTAGCGGGAGGCAATGAGCAGTTCTTC.